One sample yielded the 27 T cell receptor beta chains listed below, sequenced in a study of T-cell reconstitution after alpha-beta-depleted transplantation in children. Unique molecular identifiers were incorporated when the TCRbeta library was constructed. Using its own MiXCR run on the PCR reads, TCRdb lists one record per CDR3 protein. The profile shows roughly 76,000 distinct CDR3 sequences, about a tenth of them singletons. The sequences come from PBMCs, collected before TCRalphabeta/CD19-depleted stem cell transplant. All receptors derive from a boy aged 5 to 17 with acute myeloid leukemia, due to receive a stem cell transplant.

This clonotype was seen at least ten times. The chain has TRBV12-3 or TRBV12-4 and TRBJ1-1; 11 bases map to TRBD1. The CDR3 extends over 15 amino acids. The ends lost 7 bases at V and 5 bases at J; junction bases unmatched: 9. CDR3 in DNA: TGTGCCAGCACCCGGACAGGGGGCATAGGGACTGAAGCTTTCTTT. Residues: CASTRTGGIGTEAFF.

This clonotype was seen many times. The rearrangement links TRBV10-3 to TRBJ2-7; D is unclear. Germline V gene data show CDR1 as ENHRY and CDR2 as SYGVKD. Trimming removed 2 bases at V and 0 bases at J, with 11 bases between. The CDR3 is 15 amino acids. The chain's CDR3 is CAISELGRSSYEQYF. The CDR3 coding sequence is TGTGCCATCAGTGAGCTGGGTCGGAGCTCCTACGAGCAGTACTTC.

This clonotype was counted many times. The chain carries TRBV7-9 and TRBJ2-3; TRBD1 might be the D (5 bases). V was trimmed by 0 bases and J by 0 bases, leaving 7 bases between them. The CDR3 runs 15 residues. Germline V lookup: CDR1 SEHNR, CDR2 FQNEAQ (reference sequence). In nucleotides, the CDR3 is TGTGCCAGCAGCTTAGCCGGACATAGCACAGATACGCAGTATTTT. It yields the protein CASSLAGHSTDTQYF.

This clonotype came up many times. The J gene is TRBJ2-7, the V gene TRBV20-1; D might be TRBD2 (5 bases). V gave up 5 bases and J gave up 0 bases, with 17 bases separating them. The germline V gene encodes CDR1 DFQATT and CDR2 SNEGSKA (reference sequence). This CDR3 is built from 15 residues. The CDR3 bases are TGCAGTGCTGTACGCTCTGGGGAGAGCTCCTACGAGCAGTACTTC. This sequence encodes CSAVRSGESSYEQYF.

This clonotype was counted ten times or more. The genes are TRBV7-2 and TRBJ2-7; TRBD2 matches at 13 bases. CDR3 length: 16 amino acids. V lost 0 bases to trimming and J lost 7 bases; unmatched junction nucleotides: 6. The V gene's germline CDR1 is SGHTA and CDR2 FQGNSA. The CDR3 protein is CASSLALAGGPREQYF. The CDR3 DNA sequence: TGTGCCAGCAGCTTAGCACTAGCGGGAGGGCCGCGGGAGCAGTACTTC.

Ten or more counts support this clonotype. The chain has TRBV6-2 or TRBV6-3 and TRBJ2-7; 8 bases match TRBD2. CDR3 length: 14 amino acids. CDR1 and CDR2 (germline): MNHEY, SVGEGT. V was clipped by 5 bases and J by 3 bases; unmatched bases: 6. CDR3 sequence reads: CASSRAGENYEQYF. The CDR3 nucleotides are TGTGCCAGCAGTCGAGCGGGAGAAAACTACGAGCAGTACTTC.

The CDR3 protein is CASSSRTSGPQYF. CDR3 in DNA: TGTGCCAGCAGCTCCCGGACTAGTGGGCCCCAGTACTTC. This chain connects TRBV7-3 to TRBJ2-5; 7 positions agree with TRBD2. CDR3 length: 13 amino acids. Germline CDR1 SGHTA, CDR2 FQGTGA. V lost 4 bases to trimming and J lost 9 bases; unmatched junction nucleotides: 8.

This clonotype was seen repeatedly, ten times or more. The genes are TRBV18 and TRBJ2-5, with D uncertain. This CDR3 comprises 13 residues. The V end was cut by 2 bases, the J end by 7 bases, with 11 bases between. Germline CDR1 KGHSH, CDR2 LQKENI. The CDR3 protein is CASSPDRDGTQYF. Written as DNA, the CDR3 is TGTGCCAGCTCACCAGATCGTGATGGGACCCAGTACTTC. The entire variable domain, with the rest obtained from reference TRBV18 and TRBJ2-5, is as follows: NAGVMQNPRHLVRRRGQEARLRCSPMKGHSHVYWYRQLPEEGLKFMVYLQKENIIDESGMPKERFSAEFPKEGPSILRIQQVVRGDSAAYFCASSPDRDGTQYFGPGTRLLVL.

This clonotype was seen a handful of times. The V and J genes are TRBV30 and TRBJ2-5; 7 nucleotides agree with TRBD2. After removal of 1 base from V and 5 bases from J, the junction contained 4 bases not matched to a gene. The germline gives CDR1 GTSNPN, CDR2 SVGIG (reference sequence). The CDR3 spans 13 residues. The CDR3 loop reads CAWSGGGMETQYF. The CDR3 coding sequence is TGTGCCTGGAGTGGGGGGGGGATGGAGACCCAGTACTTC.

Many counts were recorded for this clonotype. CDR3: CASSNQGGRTEAFF. DNA for the CDR3: TGTGCCAGCAGTAATCAGGGCGGACGAACTGAAGCTTTCTTT. The V gene is TRBV28, the J gene TRBJ1-1, with D perhaps TRBD1 (5 bases). Germline lookup yields CDR1 MDHEN and CDR2 SYDVKM. V lost 5 bases, J lost 5 bases, and 15 bases lay in between. The CDR3 consists of 14 residues.

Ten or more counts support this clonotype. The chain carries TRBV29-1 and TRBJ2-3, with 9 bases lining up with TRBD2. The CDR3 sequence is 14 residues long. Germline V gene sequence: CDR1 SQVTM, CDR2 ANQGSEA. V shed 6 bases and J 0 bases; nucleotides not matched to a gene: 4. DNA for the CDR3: TGCAGCGTAGCTAGCGGGACTAGCACAGATACGCAGTATTTT. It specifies CSVASGTSTDTQYF.

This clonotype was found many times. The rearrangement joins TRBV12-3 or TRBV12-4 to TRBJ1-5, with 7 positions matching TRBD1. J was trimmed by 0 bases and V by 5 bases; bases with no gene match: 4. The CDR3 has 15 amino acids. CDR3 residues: CASSGGTVSNQPQHF. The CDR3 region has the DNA TGTGCCAGCAGTGGGGGGACAGTTAGCAATCAGCCCCAGCATTTT.

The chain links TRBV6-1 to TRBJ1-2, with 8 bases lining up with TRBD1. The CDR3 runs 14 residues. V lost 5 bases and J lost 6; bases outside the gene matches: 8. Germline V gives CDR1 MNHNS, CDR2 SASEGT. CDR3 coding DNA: TGTGCCAGCAGTCCCGGGACAGGAGGTGATGGCTACACCTTC. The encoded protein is CASSPGTGGDGYTF.

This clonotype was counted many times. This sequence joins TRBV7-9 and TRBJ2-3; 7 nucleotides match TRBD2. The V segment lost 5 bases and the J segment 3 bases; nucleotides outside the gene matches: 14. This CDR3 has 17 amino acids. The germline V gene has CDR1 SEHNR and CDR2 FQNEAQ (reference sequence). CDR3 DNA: TGTGCCAGCAGCCCCCCGGCGGGACTATTGCAGACAGATACGCAGTATTTT. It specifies CASSPPAGLLQTDTQYF.

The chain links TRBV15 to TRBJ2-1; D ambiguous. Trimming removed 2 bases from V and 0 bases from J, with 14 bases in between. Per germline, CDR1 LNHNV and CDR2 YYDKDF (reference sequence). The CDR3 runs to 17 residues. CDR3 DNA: TGTGCCACCAGCAGACTCGGCGGCGCGAGCTCCTACAATGAGCAGTTCTTC. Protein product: CATSRLGGASSYNEQFF.

CDR3 region: CASSRQGNTGELFF. CDR3 coding DNA: TGCGCCAGCAGTAGACAGGGAAACACCGGGGAGCTGTTTTTT. The chain uses TRBV10-2 and TRBJ2-2, with 7 bases matching TRBD1. With 5 bases clipped from V and 2 bases from J, the junction kept 2 bases outside the gene matches. The CDR3 is 14 amino acids. In germline, CDR1 is WSHSY, CDR2 SAAADI.

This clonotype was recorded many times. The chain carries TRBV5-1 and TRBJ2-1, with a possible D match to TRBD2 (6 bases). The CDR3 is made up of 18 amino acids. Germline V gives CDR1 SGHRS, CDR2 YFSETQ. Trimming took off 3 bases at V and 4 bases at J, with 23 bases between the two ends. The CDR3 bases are TGCGCCAGCAGCTATGTCCCCCGGGTAGGCGGGACGTACAATGAGCAGTTCTTC. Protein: CASSYVPRVGGTYNEQFF.

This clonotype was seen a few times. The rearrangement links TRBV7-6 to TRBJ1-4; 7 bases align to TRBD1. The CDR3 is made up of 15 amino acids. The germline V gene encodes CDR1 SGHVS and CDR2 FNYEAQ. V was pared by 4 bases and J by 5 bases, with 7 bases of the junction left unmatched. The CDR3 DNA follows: TGTGCCAGCAGCTCCCCCGGGACAGAAAATGAAAAACTGTTTTTT. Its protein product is CASSSPGTENEKLFF. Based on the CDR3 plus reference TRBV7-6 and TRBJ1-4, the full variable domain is GAGVSQSPRYKVTKRGQDVALRCDPISGHVSLYWYRQALGQGPEFLTYFNYEAQQDKSGLPNDRFSAERPEGSISTLTIQRTEQRDSAMYRCASSSPGTENEKLFFGSGTQLSVL.

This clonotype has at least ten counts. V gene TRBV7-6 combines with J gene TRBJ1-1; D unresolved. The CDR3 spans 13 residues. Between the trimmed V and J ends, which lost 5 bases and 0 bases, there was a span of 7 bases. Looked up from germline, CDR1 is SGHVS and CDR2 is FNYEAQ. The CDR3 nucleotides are TGTGCCAGCAGCGCCGACTTGAACACTGAAGCTTTCTTT. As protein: CASSADLNTEAFF.

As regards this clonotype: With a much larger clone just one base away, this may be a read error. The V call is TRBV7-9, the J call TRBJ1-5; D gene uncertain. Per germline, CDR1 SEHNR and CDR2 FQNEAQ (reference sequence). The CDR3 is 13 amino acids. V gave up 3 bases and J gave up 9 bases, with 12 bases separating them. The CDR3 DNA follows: TGTGCCAGCAGCTTGGACCGCGCGCGGCCCCAGCATTTT. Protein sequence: CASSLDRARPQHF. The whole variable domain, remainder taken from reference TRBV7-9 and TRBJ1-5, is DTGVSQNPRHKITKRGQNVTFRCDPISEHNRLYWYRQTLGQGPEFLTYFQNEAQLEKSRLLSDRFSAERPKGSFSTLEIQRTEQGDSAMYLCASSLDRARPQHFGDGTRLSIL.

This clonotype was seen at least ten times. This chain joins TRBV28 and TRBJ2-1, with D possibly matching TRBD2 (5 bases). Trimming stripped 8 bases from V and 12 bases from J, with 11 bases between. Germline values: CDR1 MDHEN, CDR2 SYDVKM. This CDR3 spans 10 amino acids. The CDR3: CASGRGAQFF. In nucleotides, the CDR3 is TGTGCCAGCGGCCGGGGAGCGCAGTTCTTC.

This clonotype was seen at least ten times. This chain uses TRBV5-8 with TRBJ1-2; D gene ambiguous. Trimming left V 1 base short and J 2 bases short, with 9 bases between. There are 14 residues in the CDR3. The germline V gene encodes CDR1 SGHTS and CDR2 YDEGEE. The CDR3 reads CASSLLTRNYGYTF. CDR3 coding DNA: TGTGCCAGCAGCTTGCTGACACGAAACTATGGCTACACCTTC.

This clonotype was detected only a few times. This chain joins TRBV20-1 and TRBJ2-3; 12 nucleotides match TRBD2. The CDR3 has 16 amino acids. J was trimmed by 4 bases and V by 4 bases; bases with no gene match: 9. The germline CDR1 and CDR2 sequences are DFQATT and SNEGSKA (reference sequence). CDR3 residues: CSATQLAGGRADTQYF. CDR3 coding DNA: TGCAGTGCTACGCAGCTAGCGGGGGGGAGGGCAGATACGCAGTATTTT.

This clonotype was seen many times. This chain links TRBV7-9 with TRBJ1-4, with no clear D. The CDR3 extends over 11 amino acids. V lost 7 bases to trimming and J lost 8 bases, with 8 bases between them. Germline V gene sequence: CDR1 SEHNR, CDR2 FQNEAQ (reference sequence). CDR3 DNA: TGTGCCAGCACCTCTACCGAAAAACTGTTTTTT. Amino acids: CASTSTEKLFF.

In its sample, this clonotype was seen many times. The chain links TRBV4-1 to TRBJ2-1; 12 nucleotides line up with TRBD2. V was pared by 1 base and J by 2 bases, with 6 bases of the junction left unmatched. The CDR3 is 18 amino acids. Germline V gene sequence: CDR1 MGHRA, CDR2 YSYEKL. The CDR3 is CASSQVDLAGGPYNEQFF. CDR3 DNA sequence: TGCGCCAGCAGCCAAGTAGATCTAGCGGGGGGGCCCTACAATGAGCAGTTCTTC.

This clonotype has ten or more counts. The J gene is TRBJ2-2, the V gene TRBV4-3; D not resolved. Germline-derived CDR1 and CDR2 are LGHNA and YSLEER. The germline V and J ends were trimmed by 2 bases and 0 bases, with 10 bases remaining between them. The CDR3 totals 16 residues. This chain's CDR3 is CASSQHRAANTGELFF. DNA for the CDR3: TGCGCCAGCAGCCAACATCGGGCAGCGAACACCGGGGAGCTGTTTTTT.

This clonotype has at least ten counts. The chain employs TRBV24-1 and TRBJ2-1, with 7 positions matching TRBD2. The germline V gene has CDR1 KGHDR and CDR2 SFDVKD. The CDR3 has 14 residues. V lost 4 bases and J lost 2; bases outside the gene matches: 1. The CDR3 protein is CATSDGLAYNEQFF. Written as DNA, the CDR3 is TGTGCCACCAGTGACGGACTAGCCTACAATGAGCAGTTCTTC.